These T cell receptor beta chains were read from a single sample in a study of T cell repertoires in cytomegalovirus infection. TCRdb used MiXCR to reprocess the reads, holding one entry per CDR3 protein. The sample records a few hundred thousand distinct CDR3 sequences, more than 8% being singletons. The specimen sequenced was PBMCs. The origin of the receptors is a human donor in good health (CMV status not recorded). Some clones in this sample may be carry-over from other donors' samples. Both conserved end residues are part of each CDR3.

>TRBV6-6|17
CASSYLPPTSGKHEQYF
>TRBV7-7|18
CASSPPEVGLFADNEQFF
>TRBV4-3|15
CASSQEGQGEDTQYF
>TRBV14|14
CASSQVRQGDTIYF
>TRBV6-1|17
CASSPLGGRVTIDTQYF
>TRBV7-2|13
CASSWGQGDEQYF
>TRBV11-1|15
CASSLLEGETYEQYF
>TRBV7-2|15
CASSLTGVANEKLFF
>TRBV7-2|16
CASSLTSRTGGQPQHF
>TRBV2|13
CASRPGLLQPQHF
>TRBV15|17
CATRDAVGAFSTDTQYF
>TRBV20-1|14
CSASGTTENQPQHF
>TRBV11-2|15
CASSLLSGVKNIQYF